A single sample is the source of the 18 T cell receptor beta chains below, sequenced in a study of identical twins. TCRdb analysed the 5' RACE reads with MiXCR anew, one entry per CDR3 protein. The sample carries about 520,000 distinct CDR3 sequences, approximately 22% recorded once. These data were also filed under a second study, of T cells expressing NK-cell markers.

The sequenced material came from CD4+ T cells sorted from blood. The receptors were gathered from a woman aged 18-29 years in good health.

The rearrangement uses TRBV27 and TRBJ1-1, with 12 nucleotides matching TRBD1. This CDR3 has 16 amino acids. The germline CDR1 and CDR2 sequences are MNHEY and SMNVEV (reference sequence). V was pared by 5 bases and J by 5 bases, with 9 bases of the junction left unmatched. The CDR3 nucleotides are TGTGCCAGCAGTGGGGGACAGGGGGCGCGTTGGACTGAAGCTTTCTTT. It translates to CASSGGQGARWTEAFF.

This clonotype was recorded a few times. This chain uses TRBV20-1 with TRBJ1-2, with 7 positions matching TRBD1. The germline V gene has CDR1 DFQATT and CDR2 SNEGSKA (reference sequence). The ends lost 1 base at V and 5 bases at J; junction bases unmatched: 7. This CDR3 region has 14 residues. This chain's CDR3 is CSARVQGPLYGYTF. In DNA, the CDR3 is TGCAGTGCTAGAGTACAGGGGCCCCTGTATGGCTACACCTTC.

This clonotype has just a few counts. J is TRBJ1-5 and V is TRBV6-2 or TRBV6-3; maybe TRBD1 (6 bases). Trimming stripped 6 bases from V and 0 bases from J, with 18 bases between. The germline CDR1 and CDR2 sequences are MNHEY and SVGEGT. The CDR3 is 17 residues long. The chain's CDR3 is CASRDRTAAYSNQPQHF. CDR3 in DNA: TGTGCCAGCAGGGACCGGACAGCGGCCTATAGCAATCAGCCCCAGCATTTT.

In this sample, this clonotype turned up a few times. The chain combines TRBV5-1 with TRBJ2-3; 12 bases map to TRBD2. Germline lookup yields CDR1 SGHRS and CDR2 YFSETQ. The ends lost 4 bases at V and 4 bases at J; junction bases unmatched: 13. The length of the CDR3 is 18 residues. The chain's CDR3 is CASSPGRTSGAGADTQYF. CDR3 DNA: TGCGCCAGCAGCCCGGGCCGGACTAGCGGGGCAGGCGCAGATACGCAGTATTTT.

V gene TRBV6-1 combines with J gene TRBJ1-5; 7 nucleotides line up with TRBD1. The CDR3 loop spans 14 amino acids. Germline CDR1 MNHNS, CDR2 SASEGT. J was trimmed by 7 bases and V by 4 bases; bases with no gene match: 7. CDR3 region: CASSAYRGEQPQHF. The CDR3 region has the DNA TGTGCCAGCAGTGCCTACAGGGGAGAGCAGCCCCAGCATTTT.

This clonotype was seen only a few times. The CDR3 DNA sequence: TGCAGTGCTAGGCGTGGACAGCTAAATCAGCCCCAGCATTTT. This codes for CSARRGQLNQPQHF. This chain joins TRBV20-1 and TRBJ1-5; tentatively, D is TRBD1 (6 bases). The CDR3 extends over 14 amino acids. V lost 3 bases and J lost 4, with 13 bases in between. Germline-derived CDR1 and CDR2 are DFQATT and SNEGSKA (reference sequence).

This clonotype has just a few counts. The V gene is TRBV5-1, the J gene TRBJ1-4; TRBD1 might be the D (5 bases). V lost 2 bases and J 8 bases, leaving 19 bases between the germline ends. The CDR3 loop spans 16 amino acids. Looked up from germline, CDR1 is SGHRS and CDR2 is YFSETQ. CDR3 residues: CASSFFGRQGREKLFF. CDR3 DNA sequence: TGCGCCAGCAGCTTTTTCGGGAGGCAGGGAAGAGAAAAACTGTTTTTT.

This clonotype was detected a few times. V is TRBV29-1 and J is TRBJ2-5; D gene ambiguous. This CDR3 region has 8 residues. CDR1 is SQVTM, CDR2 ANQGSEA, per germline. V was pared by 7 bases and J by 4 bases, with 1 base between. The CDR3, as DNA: TGCAGCGCAGAGACCCAGTACTTC. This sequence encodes CSAETQYF.

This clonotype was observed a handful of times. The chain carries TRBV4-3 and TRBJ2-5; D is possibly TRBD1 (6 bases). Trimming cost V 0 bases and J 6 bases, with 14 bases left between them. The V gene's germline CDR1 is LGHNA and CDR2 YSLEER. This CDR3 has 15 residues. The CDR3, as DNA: TGCGCCAGCAGCCAAGAAGTAGGCAGGGGAAAGACCCAGTACTTC. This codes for CASSQEVGRGKTQYF.

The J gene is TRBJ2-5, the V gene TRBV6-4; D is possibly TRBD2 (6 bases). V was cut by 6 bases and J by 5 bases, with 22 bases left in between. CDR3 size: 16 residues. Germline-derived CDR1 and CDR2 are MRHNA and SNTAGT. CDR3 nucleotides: TGTGCCAGCAGCCGAGCCCGGGACTGGTATGCGGAGACCCAGTACTTC. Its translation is CASSRARDWYAETQYF.

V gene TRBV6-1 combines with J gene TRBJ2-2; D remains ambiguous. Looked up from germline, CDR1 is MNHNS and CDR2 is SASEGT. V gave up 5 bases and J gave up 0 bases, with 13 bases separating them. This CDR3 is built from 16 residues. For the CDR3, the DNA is TGTGCCAGCAGTCTCCACTTCACCGCGAACACCGGGGAGCTGTTTTTT. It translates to CASSLHFTANTGELFF.

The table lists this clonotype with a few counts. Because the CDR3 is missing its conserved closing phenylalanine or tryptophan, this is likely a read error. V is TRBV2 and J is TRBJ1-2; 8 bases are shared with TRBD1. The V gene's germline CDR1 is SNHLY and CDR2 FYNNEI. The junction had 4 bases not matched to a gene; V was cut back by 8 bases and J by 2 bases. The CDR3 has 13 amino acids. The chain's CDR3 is CASDRGDNYGYTY. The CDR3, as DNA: TGTGCCAGCGACAGGGGCGACAACTATGGCTACACCTAC.

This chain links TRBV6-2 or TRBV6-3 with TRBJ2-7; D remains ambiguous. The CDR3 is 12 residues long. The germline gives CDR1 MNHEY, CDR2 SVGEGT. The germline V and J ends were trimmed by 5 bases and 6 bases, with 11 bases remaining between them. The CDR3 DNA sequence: TGTGCCAGCAGTCGTCCTCTCGGCGAGCAGTACTTC. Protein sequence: CASSRPLGEQYF.

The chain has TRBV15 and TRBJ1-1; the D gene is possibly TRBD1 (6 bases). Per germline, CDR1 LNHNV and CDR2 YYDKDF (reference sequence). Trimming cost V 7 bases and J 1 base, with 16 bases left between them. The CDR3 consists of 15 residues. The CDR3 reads CATTLVQGPNTEAFF. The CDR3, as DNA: TGTGCCACCACGCTCGTTCAGGGGCCGAACACTGAAGCTTTCTTT.

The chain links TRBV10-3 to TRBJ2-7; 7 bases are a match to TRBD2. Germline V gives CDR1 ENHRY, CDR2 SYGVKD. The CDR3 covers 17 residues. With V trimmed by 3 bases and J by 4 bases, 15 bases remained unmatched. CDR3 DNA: TGTGCCATCAGTGACCACATCGGGGCGGGAGATCGGTACGAGCAGTACTTC. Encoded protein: CAISDHIGAGDRYEQYF.

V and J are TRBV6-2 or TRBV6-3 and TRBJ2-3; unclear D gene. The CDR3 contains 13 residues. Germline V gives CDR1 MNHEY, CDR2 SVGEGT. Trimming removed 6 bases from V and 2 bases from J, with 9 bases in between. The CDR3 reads CASSSDYTDTQYF. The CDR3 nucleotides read TGTGCCAGCAGCTCAGATTACACAGATACGCAGTATTTT.

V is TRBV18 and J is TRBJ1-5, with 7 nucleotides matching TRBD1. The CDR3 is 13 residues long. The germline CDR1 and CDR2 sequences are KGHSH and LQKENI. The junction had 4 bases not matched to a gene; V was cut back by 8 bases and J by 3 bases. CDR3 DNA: TGTGCCAGCGCACAGGGGAACAATCAGCCCCAGCATTTT. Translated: CASAQGNNQPQHF.

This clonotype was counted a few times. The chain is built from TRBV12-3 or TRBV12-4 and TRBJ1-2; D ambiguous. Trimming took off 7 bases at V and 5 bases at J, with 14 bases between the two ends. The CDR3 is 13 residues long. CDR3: CASTVGYPYGYTF. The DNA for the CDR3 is TGTGCCAGCACTGTCGGGTACCCTTATGGCTACACCTTC.